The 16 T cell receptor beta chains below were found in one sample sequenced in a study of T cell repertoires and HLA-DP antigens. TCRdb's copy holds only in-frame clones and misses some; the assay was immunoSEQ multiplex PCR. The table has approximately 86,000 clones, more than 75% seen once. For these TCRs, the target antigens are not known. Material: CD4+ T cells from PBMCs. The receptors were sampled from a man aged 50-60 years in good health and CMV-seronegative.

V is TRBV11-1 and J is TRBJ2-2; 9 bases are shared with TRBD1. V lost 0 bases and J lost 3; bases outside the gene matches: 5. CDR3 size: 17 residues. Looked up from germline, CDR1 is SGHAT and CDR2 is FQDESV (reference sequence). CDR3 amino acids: CASSLAYRGRDTGELFF. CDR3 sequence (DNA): TGTGCCAGCAGCTTAGCCTACAGGGGGCGGGACACCGGGGAGCTGTTTTTT.

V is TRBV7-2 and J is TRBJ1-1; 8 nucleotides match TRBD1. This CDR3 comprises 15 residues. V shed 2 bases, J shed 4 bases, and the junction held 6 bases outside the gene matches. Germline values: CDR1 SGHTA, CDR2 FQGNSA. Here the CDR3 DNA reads TGTGCCAGCAGCTTATCCAGGGGGCGTTTCACTGAAGCTTTCTTT. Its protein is CASSLSRGRFTEAFF.

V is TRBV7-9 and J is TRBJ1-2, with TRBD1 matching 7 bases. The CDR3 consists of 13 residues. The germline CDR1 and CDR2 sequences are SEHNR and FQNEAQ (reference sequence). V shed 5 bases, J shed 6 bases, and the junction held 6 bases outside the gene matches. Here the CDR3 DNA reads TGTGCCAGCAGCAGGGGACAGCAGAATGGCTACACCTTC. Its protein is CASSRGQQNGYTF.

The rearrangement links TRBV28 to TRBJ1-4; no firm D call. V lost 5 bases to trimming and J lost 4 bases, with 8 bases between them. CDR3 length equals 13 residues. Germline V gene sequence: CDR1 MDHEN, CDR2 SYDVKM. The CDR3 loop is CASSLGFNEKLFF. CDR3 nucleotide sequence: TGTGCCAGCAGTCTTGGCTTTAATGAAAAACTGTTTTTT.

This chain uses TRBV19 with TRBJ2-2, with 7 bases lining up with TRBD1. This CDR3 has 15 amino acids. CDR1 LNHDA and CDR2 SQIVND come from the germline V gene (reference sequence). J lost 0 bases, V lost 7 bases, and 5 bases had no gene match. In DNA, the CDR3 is TGTGCCAGTATAACCGGGACAGCGAACACCGGGGAGCTGTTTTTT. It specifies CASITGTANTGELFF.

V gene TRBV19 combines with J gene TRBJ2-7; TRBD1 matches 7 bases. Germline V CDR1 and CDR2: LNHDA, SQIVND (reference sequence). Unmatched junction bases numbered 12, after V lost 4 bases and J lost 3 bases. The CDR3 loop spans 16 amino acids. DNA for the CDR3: TGTGCCAGTAGTAGAGGGGGCGGACAGTTTAGCTACGAGCAGTACTTC. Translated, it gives CASSRGGGQFSYEQYF. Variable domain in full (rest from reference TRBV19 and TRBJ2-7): DGGITQSPKYLFRKEGQNVTLSCEQNLNHDAMYWYRQDPGQGLRLIYYSQIVNDFQKGDIAEGYSVSREKKESFPLTVTSAQKNPTAFYLCASSRGGGQFSYEQYFGPGTRLTVT.

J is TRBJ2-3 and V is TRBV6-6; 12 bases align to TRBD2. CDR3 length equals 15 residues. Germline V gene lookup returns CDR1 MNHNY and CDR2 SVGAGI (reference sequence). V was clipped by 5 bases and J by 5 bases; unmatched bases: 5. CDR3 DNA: TGTGCCAGCAGTCCTAGCGGGGGGGCCGGAGATACGCAGTATTTT. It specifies CASSPSGGAGDTQYF.

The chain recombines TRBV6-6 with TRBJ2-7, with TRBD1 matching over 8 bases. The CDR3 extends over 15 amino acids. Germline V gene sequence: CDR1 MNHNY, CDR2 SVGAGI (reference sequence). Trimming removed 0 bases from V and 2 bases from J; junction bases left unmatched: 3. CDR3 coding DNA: TGTGCCAGCAGTTACTCCAGGGGGCAAACCTACGAGCAGTACTTC. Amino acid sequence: CASSYSRGQTYEQYF.

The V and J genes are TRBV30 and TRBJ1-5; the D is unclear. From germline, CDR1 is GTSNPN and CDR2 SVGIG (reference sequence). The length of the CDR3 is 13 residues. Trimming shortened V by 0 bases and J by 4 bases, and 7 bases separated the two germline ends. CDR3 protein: CAWSVTANQPQHF. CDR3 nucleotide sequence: TGTGCCTGGAGTGTTACAGCTAATCAGCCCCAGCATTTT. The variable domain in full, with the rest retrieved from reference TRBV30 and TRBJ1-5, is SQTIHQWPATLVQPVGSPLSLECTVEGTSNPNLYWYRQAAGRGLQLLFYSVGIGQISSEVPQNLSASRPQDRQFILSSKKLLLSDSGFYLCAWSVTANQPQHFGDGTRLSIL.

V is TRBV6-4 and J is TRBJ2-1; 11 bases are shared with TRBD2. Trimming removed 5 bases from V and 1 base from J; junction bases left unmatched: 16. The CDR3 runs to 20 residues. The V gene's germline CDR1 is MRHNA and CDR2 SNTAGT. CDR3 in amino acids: CASSPGLAGPFEGSYNEQFF. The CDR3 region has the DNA TGTGCCAGCAGTCCCGGACTAGCGGGTCCCTTCGAGGGGTCCTACAATGAGCAGTTCTTC.

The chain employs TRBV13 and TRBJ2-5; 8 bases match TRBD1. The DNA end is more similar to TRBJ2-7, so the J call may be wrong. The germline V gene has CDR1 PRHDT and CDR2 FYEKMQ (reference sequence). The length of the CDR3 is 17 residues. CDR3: CASSRRTGSTGKHEQYF. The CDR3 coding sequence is TGTGCCAGCAGCCGAAGGACAGGGTCGACCGGGAAGCACGAGCAGTACTTC.

The CDR3 protein is CASRPPGLAGGPPSYNEQFF. The CDR3, as DNA: TGTGCCAGCAGACCACCGGGACTAGCGGGAGGGCCTCCCTCCTACAATGAGCAGTTCTTC. The rearrangement joins TRBV11-3 to TRBJ2-1; 16 bases map to TRBD2. Germline V lookup: CDR1 SGHNT, CDR2 YENEEA. The CDR3 consists of 20 residues. Germline trimming cut 6 bases from V and 0 bases from J; bases unmatched to any gene: 11.

CDR3 region: CASSFTIGTGEGYTF. DNA for the CDR3: TGTGCCAGCAGCTTCACCATAGGGACAGGGGAAGGCTACACCTTC. The V and J genes are TRBV7-2 and TRBJ1-2; 10 nucleotides agree with TRBD1. Germline CDR1 is SGHTA and CDR2 is FQGNSA. The junction had 9 bases not matched to a gene; V was cut back by 3 bases and J by 8 bases. The CDR3 is 15 residues long.

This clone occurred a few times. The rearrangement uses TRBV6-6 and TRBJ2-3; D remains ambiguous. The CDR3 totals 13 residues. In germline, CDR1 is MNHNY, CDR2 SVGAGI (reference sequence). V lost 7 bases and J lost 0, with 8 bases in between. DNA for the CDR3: TGTGCCAGCATGAAAGGGAGCACAGATACGCAGTATTTT. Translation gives CASMKGSTDTQYF.

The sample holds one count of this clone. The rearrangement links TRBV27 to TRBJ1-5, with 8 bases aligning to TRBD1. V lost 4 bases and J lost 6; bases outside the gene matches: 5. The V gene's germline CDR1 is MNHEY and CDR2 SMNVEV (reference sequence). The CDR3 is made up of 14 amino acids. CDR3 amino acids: CASSYRGGPQPQHF. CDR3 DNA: TGTGCCAGCAGTTACAGGGGGGGACCTCAGCCCCAGCATTTT.

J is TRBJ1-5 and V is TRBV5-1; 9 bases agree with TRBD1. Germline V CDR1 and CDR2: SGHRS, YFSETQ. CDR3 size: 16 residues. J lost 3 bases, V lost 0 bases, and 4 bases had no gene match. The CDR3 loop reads CASSLGGQGNNQPQHF. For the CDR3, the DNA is TGCGCCAGCAGCTTGGGGGGACAGGGTAACAATCAGCCCCAGCATTTT.